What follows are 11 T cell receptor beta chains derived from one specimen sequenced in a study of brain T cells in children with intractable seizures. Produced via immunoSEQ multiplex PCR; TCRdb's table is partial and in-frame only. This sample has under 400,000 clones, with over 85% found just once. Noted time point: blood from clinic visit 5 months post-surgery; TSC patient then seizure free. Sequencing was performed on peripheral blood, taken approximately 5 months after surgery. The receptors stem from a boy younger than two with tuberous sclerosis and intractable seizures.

The CDR3 is CATSGQMNTGELFF. In DNA, the CDR3 is TGTGCCACCTCGGGACAGATGAACACCGGGGAGCTGTTTTTT. The rearrangement uses TRBV24-1 and TRBJ2-2; 7 bases map to TRBD1. J was trimmed by 1 base and V by 9 bases; bases with no gene match: 4. The CDR3 extends over 14 amino acids. In germline, CDR1 is KGHDR, CDR2 SFDVKD.

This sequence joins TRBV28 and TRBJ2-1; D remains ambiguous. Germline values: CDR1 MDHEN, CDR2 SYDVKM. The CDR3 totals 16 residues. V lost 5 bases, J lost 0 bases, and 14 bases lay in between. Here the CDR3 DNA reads TGTGCCAGCAGTCCCTGGGGAAGGAGCTCCTACAATGAGCAGTTCTTC. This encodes CASSPWGRSSYNEQFF.

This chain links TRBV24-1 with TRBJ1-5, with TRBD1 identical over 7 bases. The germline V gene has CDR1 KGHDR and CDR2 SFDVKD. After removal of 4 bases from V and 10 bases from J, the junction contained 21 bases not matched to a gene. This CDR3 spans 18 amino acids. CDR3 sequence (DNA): TGTGCCACCAGTGAACTACCGGGACAGCGTTTTGTTAATCTCCCCCAGCATTTT. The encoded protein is CATSELPGQRFVNLPQHF.

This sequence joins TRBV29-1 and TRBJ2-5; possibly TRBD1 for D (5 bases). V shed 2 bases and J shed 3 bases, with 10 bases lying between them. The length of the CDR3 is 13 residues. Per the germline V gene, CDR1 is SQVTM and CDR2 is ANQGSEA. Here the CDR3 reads CSVEQGWEETQYF. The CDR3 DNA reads TGCAGCGTTGAACAGGGTTGGGAAGAGACCCAGTACTTC. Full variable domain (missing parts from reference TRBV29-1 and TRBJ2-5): SAVISQKPSRDICQRGTSLTIQCQVDSQVTMMFWYRQQPGQSLTLIATANQGSEATYESGFVIDKFPISRPNLTFSTLTVSNMSPEDSSIYLCSVEQGWEETQYFGPGTRLLVL.

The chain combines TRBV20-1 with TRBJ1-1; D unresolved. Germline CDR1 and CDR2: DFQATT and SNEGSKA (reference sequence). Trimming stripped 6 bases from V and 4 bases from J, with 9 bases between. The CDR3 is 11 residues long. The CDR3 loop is CSAPRGTEAFF. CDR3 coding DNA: TGCAGTGCCCCCCGCGGCACTGAAGCTTTCTTT.

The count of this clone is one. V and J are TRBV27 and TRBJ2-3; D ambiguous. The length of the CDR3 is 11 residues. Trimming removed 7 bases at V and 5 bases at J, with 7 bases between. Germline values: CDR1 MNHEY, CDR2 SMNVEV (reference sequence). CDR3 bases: TGTGCCAGCACCAATAGAGATACGCAGTATTTT. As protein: CASTNRDTQYF.

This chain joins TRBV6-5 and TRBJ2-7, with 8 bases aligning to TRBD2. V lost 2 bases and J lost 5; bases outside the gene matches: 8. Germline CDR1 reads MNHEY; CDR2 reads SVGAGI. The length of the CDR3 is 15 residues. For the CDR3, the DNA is TGTGCCAGCAGTTACAGCCGGGGGGGCTTCCACGAGCAGTACTTC. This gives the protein CASSYSRGGFHEQYF.

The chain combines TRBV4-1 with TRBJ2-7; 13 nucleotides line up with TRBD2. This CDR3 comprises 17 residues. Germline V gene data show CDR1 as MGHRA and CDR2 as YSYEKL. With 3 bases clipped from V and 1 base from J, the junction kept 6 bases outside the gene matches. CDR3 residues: CASSHLPLAGGSYEQYF. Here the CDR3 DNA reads TGCGCCAGCAGCCACTTACCACTAGCGGGAGGGTCCTACGAGCAGTACTTC.

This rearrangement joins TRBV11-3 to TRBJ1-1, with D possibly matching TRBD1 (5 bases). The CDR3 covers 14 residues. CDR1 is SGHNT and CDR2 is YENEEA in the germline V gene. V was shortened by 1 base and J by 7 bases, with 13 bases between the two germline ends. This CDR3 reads CASSLGAGSDEAFF. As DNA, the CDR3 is TGTGCCAGCAGCTTAGGGGCAGGGTCCGATGAAGCTTTCTTT.

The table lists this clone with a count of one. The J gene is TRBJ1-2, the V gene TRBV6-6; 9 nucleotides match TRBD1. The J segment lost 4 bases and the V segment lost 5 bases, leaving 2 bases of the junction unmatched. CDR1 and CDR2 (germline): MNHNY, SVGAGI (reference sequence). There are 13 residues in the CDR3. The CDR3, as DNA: TGTGCCAGCAGTCCGACAGGGGGCTATGGCTACACCTTC. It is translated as CASSPTGGYGYTF.

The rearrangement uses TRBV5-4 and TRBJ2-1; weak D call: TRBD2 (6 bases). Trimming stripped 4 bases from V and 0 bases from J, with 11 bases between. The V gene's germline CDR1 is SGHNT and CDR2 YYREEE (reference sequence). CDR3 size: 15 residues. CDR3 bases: TGTGCCAGCAGCGCTACTAGCAACTCCTACAATGAGCAGTTCTTC. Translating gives CASSATSNSYNEQFF.